The T cell receptor (beta chain) described here comes from a study of neurological immune-mediated disorders (dated by TCRdb to between 2018 and 2020). Looking at the study overall: Among the roughly 34 multiple sclerosis patients, relapsing-remitting MS was present in roughly 30 and secondary progressive MS was present in 3. Peripheral blood TCR-beta repertoires from HTLV-I-associated myelopathy (HAM/TSP) patients, multiple sclerosis patients and healthy controls were compared by UMI-based sequencing. Longitudinal samples, technical triplicates and paired sorted CD4+ and CD8+ T-cell subsets, alongside PBMC samples, were included among the approximately 99 TCR-beta libraries. Longitudinal HAM/TSP and healthy donors had 3 time-points each (3-40 month intervals). The cohort included about 66 subjects: roughly 15 with HAM/TSP, about 34 with multiple sclerosis, and roughly 20 healthy controls.

This clonotype showed up just a few times. There is no known antigen for this receptor. No base quality information exists; no much larger clone differs at one position. CDR1 and CDR2 are drawn from the germline V gene: SGHVS, FNYEAQ. The CDR3 goes from the cysteine to the phenylalanine over 16 residues. Only the CDR3 DNA stays, 48 bases, in frame from base 1. The junction shows trimming of 4 bases on V and 1 base on J, plus 14 bases between the germline ends. Results the study describes overall, beyond this receptor: TCR clonal expansion was highest in HAM/TSP patients and lowest in MS patients, with MS patients falling below even healthy controls. In phylogenetic analysis, the repertoires of 18 of 34 MS patients grouped into a cluster of related CDR3 sequences, which suggests a possible signature at the repertoire level. No association of the MS cluster with clinical or MRI features was observed, and the need for larger cohorts was stated by the authors. Across subjects, expanded clones never shared an identical CDR3 amino acid sequence, which suggests that the TCR-beta repertoires in every group were private.

cDNA synthesis used template-switch 5'RACE with a primer carrying a 10-nucleotide random unique molecular identifier tagging each TCR transcript. Over 170 million TCR-beta sequences, covering 15-18 subjects, were produced in each sequencing run. The RNeasy kit was used for extraction of total RNA. The KAPA Real-time Library Amplification kit was used to amplify TCR-beta VDJ regions with primers targeting the TCR constant region and the 5'RACE anchor. A first PCR added sample indexes and Illumina adaptors, after which a second PCR increased the library yield. After Ampure bead purification, the roughly 650 bp TCR product was size-selected on a 2% E-gel SizeSelection system. Before pooling, libraries had their quality checked on a Bioanalyzer, their concentration measured with Qubit, and their quantity determined with the Kapa Library Quantification kit. Paired-end 2 x 150 bp sequencing of the libraries was performed on an Illumina HiSeq 2500. To increase sequence diversity, about 23-32% phiX was spiked into each library pool. Regarding the original processing steps: The UMI-based MiGEC pipeline processed quality-filtered reads and removed over 80% of raw TCR sequences during error correction. VDJ genes were aligned to IMGT germline references, and each clonotype was defined by a unique CDR3 amino acid sequence together with V-J genes. Clonal expansion, Shannon diversity, and CDR3 relatedness (CalcPairwiseDistances, ClusterSamples) were evaluated with VDJtools, and phylogenetic trees were built with CLCbio workbench. Using coefficient-of-variation modelling across technical triplicates, the study counted a clone as expanded if it had at least 8 unique UMIs. The public sequencing data were trimmed at Q25 with fastp and processed into clonotypes with MiXCR by TCRdb, which kept only in-frame beta chains. Each CDR3 protein gets just one entry, which takes the most common genes and DNA from the rows behind it. The V and J calls were determined by TCRdb, not by the authors. The sample has approximately 37,000 distinct CDR3 sequences on record, around 2.9% of them singletons. About 8% of the sample lies in the top ten.

The meaning of the sample's time point label: longitudinal time-point 1 (baseline). Libraries from unsorted PBMCs were made from 2 million PBMCs kept in RNAlater at -80 degrees C until RNA extraction. The multiple sclerosis patients were enrolled in a US clinical protocol that used magnetic resonance imaging to evaluate disease progression. Peripheral blood was subjected to Ficoll-Hypaque density gradient centrifugation to isolate PBMCs, which were then cryopreserved in liquid nitrogen. Sequenced sample: PBMCs. This TCR was recovered from a woman aged 55-70 years with multiple sclerosis. The V and J genes are TRBV7-6 and TRBJ2-1; a tentative D call is TRBD1 (5 bases match). The nucleotide sequence is given as TGTGCCAGCAGCTCCCTGGGGCCGACATCCTACAATGAGCAGTTCTTC. It codes for CASSSLGPTSYNEQFF.